This entry lists 29 T cell receptor beta chains sequenced from one sample in a study of blood T cell repertoires in COVID-19. Generated by immunoSEQ multiplex PCR, the TCRdb table keeps only in-frame clones and is missing some. The data hold approximately 200,000 clones, with more than 75% observed a single time. The sample was PBMCs or T cells enriched from blood (not recorded which). The receptors shown here come from a woman between 25 and 40 years old who had recovered from COVID-19.

J is TRBJ2-2 and V is TRBV2, with D perhaps matching TRBD1 (5 bases). The V end lost 8 bases, the J end lost 4 bases, and 14 bases lay between the germline ends. The CDR3 is 14 amino acids. CDR1 SNHLY and CDR2 FYNNEI come from the germline V gene. The CDR3 spells CASVPDSTTGELFF. DNA for the CDR3: TGTGCCAGCGTACCAGACAGTACCACCGGGGAGCTGTTTTTT.

The chain combines TRBV21-1 with TRBJ2-7; the DNA was not compared with TRBD1, the D call given in the table. TRBV21-1 is a pseudogene locus. The CDR3 contains 16 residues. CDR3 sequence: CASSKFRDILPYEQYF. CDR3 nucleotide sequence: TGTGCCAGCAGCAAATTCCGGGACATTTTACCCTACGAGCAGTACTTC.

V gene TRBV5-4 combines with J gene TRBJ2-3; 11 positions agree with TRBD2. The germline gives CDR1 SGHNT, CDR2 YYREEE (reference sequence). J gave up 6 bases and V 4 bases, and 7 bases lay outside the gene matches. The CDR3 consists of 15 residues. CDR3 loop: CASSATSGSTDTQYF. The CDR3 DNA reads TGTGCCAGCAGCGCAACTAGCGGGAGTACTGATACGCAGTATTTT.

The chain employs TRBV10-3 and TRBJ1-1, with a possible D match to TRBD1 (5 bases). Germline CDR1 is ENHRY and CDR2 is SYGVKD. CDR3 length: 11 amino acids. Between the trimmed V and J ends, which lost 7 bases and 8 bases, there was a span of 11 bases. Here the CDR3 reads CAIMAGKEAFF. CDR3 in DNA: TGTGCCATCATGGCAGGGAAGGAAGCTTTCTTT.

The rearrangement joins TRBV30 to TRBJ1-2, with a weak D call TRBD1 (6 bases). With 6 bases removed from V and 3 bases from J, the gap between germline ends came to 8 bases. CDR1 and CDR2 from the germline V gene are GTSNPN and SVGIG (reference sequence). The CDR3 is made up of 11 amino acids. CDR3 sequence (DNA): TGTGCCTGTCGGACAGACTATGGCTACACCTTC. The encoded protein is CACRTDYGYTF.

The CDR3 DNA sequence: TGTGCCAGCAGTTCGACAGCTGCCCACACCATATATTTT. Translation: CASSSTAAHTIYF. The rearrangement joins TRBV28 to TRBJ1-3; D possibly corresponds to TRBD1 (5 bases). V was trimmed by 4 bases and J by 8 bases, leaving 12 bases between them. Germline V gives CDR1 MDHEN, CDR2 SYDVKM. This CDR3 spans 13 amino acids.

The chain uses TRBV21-1 and TRBJ1-4. TRBV21-1 is an annotated pseudogene. This CDR3 has 16 residues. The CDR3 is CASSQTSPETNEKLFF. Here the CDR3 DNA reads TGTGCCAGCAGTCAAACCTCCCCCGAGACTAATGAAAAACTGTTTTTT.

The chain couples TRBV4-2 to TRBJ2-3, with a tentative D call TRBD2 (5 bases). The CDR3 is 17 residues long. The germline V and J ends were trimmed by 0 bases and 0 bases, with 13 bases remaining between them. The germline CDR1 and CDR2 sequences are LGHNA and YNFKEQ. The CDR3 nucleotides read TGTGCCAGCAGCCAAGAACGAGGGCCCTTAAGCACAGATACGCAGTATTTT. As protein: CASSQERGPLSTDTQYF.

This chain links TRBV28 with TRBJ2-1; 10 nucleotides align to TRBD1. In germline, CDR1 is MDHEN, CDR2 SYDVKM. Trimming cost V 8 bases and J 0 bases; bases outside gene matches: 4. The CDR3 runs 15 residues. The chain's CDR3 is CASDRGHLSYNEQFF. CDR3 DNA sequence: TGTGCCAGCGACAGGGGGCACCTCTCCTACAATGAGCAGTTCTTC.

The chain joins TRBV4-2 to TRBJ2-7; 8 nucleotides match TRBD2. The CDR3 has 16 residues. Germline CDR1 LGHNA, CDR2 YNFKEQ. The V segment lost 1 base and the J segment 4 bases; nucleotides outside the gene matches: 9. CDR3 residues: CASSQASGSTVYEQYF. The CDR3 DNA reads TGTGCCAGCAGCCAAGCGAGCGGGAGCACGGTGTACGAGCAGTACTTC.

This sequence joins TRBV29-1 and TRBJ1-2; 8 bases are a match to TRBD1. Trimming cost V 3 bases and J 2 bases; bases outside gene matches: 8. This CDR3 comprises 15 residues. Germline CDR1 is SQVTM and CDR2 is ANQGSEA. The CDR3 DNA reads TGCAGCGTTGATGAGGTGACAGGGGTGAACTATGGCTACACCTTC. This codes for CSVDEVTGVNYGYTF.

The rearrangement links TRBV28 to TRBJ1-2; possibly TRBD1 for D (5 bases). V shed 2 bases and J shed 7 bases, with 11 bases lying between them. Germline V gives CDR1 MDHEN, CDR2 SYDVKM. The CDR3 covers 13 residues. The DNA of the CDR3 is TGTGCCAGCAGTTTACCCCAGGGATTTGGCTACACCTTC. Translating it yields CASSLPQGFGYTF.

The rearrangement links TRBV28 to TRBJ2-1; 15 nucleotides line up with TRBD2. The ends lost 5 bases at V and 5 bases at J; junction bases unmatched: 7. Germline-derived CDR1 and CDR2 are MDHEN and SYDVKM. This CDR3 contains 17 residues. The CDR3: CASSGTSGRPLNNEQFF. In nucleotides, the CDR3 is TGTGCCAGCAGTGGGACTAGCGGGAGGCCTCTTAACAATGAGCAGTTCTTC.

This chain joins TRBV9 and TRBJ1-3; no clear D gene. Germline-derived CDR1 and CDR2 are SGDLS and YYNGEE. Trimming took 3 bases from V and 0 from J, leaving 4 bases between them. The CDR3 is made up of 13 amino acids. CDR3 nucleotide sequence: TGTGCCAGCAGCGACAGCTCTGGAAACACCATATATTTT. Translation gives CASSDSSGNTIYF.

The chain couples TRBV11-2 to TRBJ2-2, with 9 nucleotides matching TRBD1. Germline V gene data show CDR1 as SGHAT and CDR2 as FQNNGV. V lost 5 bases to trimming and J lost 6 bases; unmatched junction nucleotides: 10. The CDR3 has 16 amino acids. CDR3 loop: CASSPQGTGYPGELFF. CDR3 coding DNA: TGTGCCAGCAGCCCCCAGGGGACAGGGTATCCCGGGGAGCTGTTTTTT.

This chain uses TRBV9 with TRBJ1-4; D possibly corresponds to TRBD1 (5 bases). Germline CDR1 is SGDLS and CDR2 is YYNGEE. CDR3 length equals 15 residues. V dropped 3 bases and J dropped 1 base, with 10 bases sitting between them. DNA of the CDR3: TGTGCCAGCAGCGGCGCGGGGGGAACTAATGAAAAACTGTTTTTT. It encodes CASSGAGGTNEKLFF.

The rearrangement joins TRBV15 to TRBJ2-7; possibly TRBD1 for D (5 bases). Germline loops: CDR1 LNHNV, CDR2 YYDKDF (reference sequence). This CDR3 has 13 residues. Trimming took off 3 bases at V and 1 base at J, with 7 bases between the two ends. The CDR3 loop reads CATSSDRSYEQYF. For the CDR3, the DNA is TGTGCCACCAGCAGTGACAGATCCTACGAGCAGTACTTC.

The rearrangement uses TRBV3-1 (or the pseudogene TRBV3-2) and TRBJ2-1; 7 bases are shared with TRBD2. V dropped 6 bases and J dropped 6; count of bases not matched to a gene: 8. Germline assignment: CDR1 LGHDT and CDR2 YNNKEL (reference sequence). CDR3 length equals 14 residues. CDR3 sequence: CASRARLASNEQFF. Here the CDR3 DNA reads TGTGCCAGCAGGGCCCGACTAGCTAGCAATGAGCAGTTCTTC.

This chain joins TRBV7-2 and TRBJ2-2; TRBD2 might be the D (6 bases). Trimming stripped 2 bases from V and 0 bases from J, with 7 bases between. Germline V gene sequence: CDR1 SGHTA, CDR2 FQGNSA. The CDR3 extends over 15 amino acids. Here the CDR3 DNA reads TGTGCCAGCAGCTTACTAGCGTCGAACACCGGGGAGCTGTTTTTT. Translation gives CASSLLASNTGELFF.

J is TRBJ2-7 and V is TRBV19, with D perhaps matching TRBD1 (6 bases). Trimming pared 5 bases from V and 2 bases from J, leaving 13 bases between. From germline, CDR1 is LNHDA and CDR2 SQIVND (reference sequence). The CDR3 extends over 14 amino acids. The CDR3 here is CASSAIQGTYEQYF. DNA of the CDR3: TGTGCCAGTAGTGCCATACAGGGAACCTACGAGCAGTACTTC.

V gene TRBV13 combines with J gene TRBJ2-3, with D possibly being TRBD2 (6 bases). The CDR3 covers 17 residues. The germline gives CDR1 PRHDT, CDR2 FYEKMQ (reference sequence). Trimming removed 2 bases from V and 0 bases from J, with 15 bases in between. The CDR3 DNA sequence: TGTGCCAGCAGCTTACGCGGCGGGACGCCTAGCACAGATACGCAGTATTTT. It encodes CASSLRGGTPSTDTQYF.

This rearrangement joins TRBV19 to TRBJ2-7; TRBD2 aligns across 7 bases. The length of the CDR3 is 18 residues. V gave up 10 bases and J gave up 0 bases; unmatched junction bases: 21. In germline, CDR1 is LNHDA, CDR2 SQIVND (reference sequence). CDR3 nucleotide sequence: TGTGCCACAAGTAGCTCGCTCGCGGGCGGCGGGAGCTCCTACGAGCAGTACTTC. Its protein product is CATSSSLAGGGSSYEQYF.

V is TRBV30 and J is TRBJ1-1; D uncertain. Germline V CDR1 and CDR2: GTSNPN, SVGIG (reference sequence). The CDR3 is made up of 11 amino acids. Trimming cost V 0 bases and J 6 bases, with 5 bases left between them. The CDR3 here is CAWSVISEAFF. CDR3 bases: TGTGCCTGGAGTGTTATATCTGAAGCTTTCTTT.

The chain is built from TRBV5-1 and TRBJ2-7; D may be TRBD2 (5 bases). The V and J ends lost 0 bases and 2 bases respectively, with 12 bases between them. Germline V gene lookup returns CDR1 SGHRS and CDR2 YFSETQ. This CDR3 contains 15 residues. CDR3 region: CASSLEGSRAYEQYF. DNA of the CDR3: TGCGCCAGCAGCTTGGAAGGGAGCCGGGCCTACGAGCAGTACTTC.

This chain joins TRBV19 and TRBJ2-1, with D perhaps TRBD2 (6 bases). Per germline, CDR1 LNHDA and CDR2 SQIVND (reference sequence). The CDR3 spans 16 residues. The V end was cut by 3 bases, the J end by 2 bases, with 14 bases between. This CDR3 reads CASSIWGRSTYNEQFF. The CDR3 DNA reads TGTGCCAGTAGTATCTGGGGGAGGAGCACCTACAATGAGCAGTTCTTC.

This chain uses TRBV11-2 with TRBJ2-3; TRBD2 matches 14 bases. Looked up from germline, CDR1 is SGHAT and CDR2 is FQNNGV. V was pared by 5 bases and J by 5 bases, with 12 bases of the junction left unmatched. The CDR3 consists of 18 residues. CDR3 nucleotides: TGTGCCAGCAGCCCATTGACGGGACTAGCGGGAGCGGTAGATACGCAGTATTTT. Amino acid sequence: CASSPLTGLAGAVDTQYF.

This clone was seen ten or more times. The chain carries TRBV5-6 and TRBJ1-4; 7 bases align to TRBD1. CDR3 size: 15 residues. Trimming at V came to 4 bases and at J to 8 bases, leaving 11 bases not matched to a gene. CDR1 and CDR2 (germline): SGHDT, YYEEEE. CDR3 coding DNA: TGTGCCAGCAGCACGCCGGGACAGAGGGACGAAAAACTGTTTTTT. Its protein is CASSTPGQRDEKLFF.

V and J are TRBV27 and TRBJ1-2, with D uncertain. Trimming removed 4 bases from V and 4 bases from J, with 19 bases in between. The CDR3 covers 16 residues. The V gene's germline CDR1 is MNHEY and CDR2 SMNVEV (reference sequence). CDR3 protein: CASSSGGTGYTYGYTF. CDR3 sequence (DNA): TGTGCCAGCAGTTCAGGAGGAACGGGGTACACCTATGGCTACACCTTC.

The gene calls are TRBV19 and TRBJ1-5; TRBD1 might be the D (5 bases). The CDR3 spans 15 residues. Between the trimmed V and J ends, which lost 3 bases and 5 bases, there was a span of 14 bases. Germline V lookup: CDR1 LNHDA, CDR2 SQIVND (reference sequence). The CDR3 DNA reads TGTGCCAGTAGTATCGGGCAGGGAGGGGATCAGCCCCAGCATTTT. It codes for CASSIGQGGDQPQHF.